This is a list of T cell receptor beta chains from one sample in a study of T cell repertoires and HLA-DP antigens. Here immunoSEQ multiplex PCR was the method, and the copy in TCRdb shows in-frame clones only, minus some. The profile covers about 450 clones, with 55% to 75% appearing a single time and 62% taken by the ten largest. Specimen: alloreactive CD137+ CD4+ T cells from cultured PBMCs. All receptors come from a man in his forties or fifties in good health and CMV-seronegative. CDR3s include the opening cysteine and the closing phenylalanine or tryptophan. Each record gives: V gene, J gene, clone size, D gene, CDR3 protein, CDR3 DNA. D genes are given only for firm matches. Not all rows give a size; the values are once, few, many and, for expanded clones, a class.

V: TRBV25-1
J: TRBJ2-1
size: few
D: -
CDR3: CASSAQLAIYNEQFF
DNA: TGTGCCAGCAGTGCTCAGCTAGCGATCTACAATGAGCAGTTCTTC

V: TRBV12-2
J: TRBJ1-2
size: few
D: -
CDR3: CASRLTAWGADVANYGYTF
DNA: TGTGCAAGTCGCTTAACCGCGTGGGGGGCCGACGTAGCTAACTATGGCTACACCTTC

V: TRBV6-6
J: TRBJ1-5
size: -
D: TRBD1
CDR3: CASSSQGGNQPQHF
DNA: TGTGCCAGCAGTTCACAGGGGGGAAATCAGCCCCAGCATTTT

V: TRBV14
J: TRBJ1-1
size: -
D: -
CDR3: CASSRTANTEAFF
DNA: TGTGCCAGCAGCCGGACGGCGAACACTGAAGCTTTCTTT

V: TRBV7-6
J: TRBJ2-1
size: -
D: -
CDR3: CASRPTVSYNEQFF
DNA: TGTGCCAGCAGACCGACAGTATCCTACAATGAGCAGTTCTTC

V: TRBV11-3
J: TRBJ2-7
size: few
D: -
CDR3: CASSLGEAGGYEQYF
DNA: TGTGCCAGCAGCTTAGGTGAGGCGGGCGGCTACGAGCAGTACTTC

V: TRBV20-1
J: TRBJ2-5
size: -
D: -
CDR3: CSAGGGETQYF
DNA: TGCAGTGCTGGGGGCGGGGAGACCCAGTACTTC

V: TRBV4-2
J: TRBJ2-7
size: -
D: -
CDR3: CASSLGEAGGYEQYF
DNA: TGTGCCAGCAGCTTAGGTGAGGCGGGCGGCTACGAGCAGTACTTC

V: TRBV5-6
J: TRBJ2-7
size: -
D: -
CDR3: CASSLAHLRQTAYEQYF
DNA: TGTGCCAGCAGCTTAGCCCACTTACGTCAGACAGCCTACGAGCAGTACTTC

V: TRBV7-9
J: TRBJ1-2
size: -
D: TRBD1
CDR3: CASSRSRDRGYGYTF
DNA: TGTGCCAGCAGCCGGAGCCGGGACAGAGGCTATGGCTACACCTTC

V: TRBV6-6
J: TRBJ1-5
size: -
D: -
CDR3: CASRDRSNQPQHF
DNA: TGTGCCAGCAGAGACAGGAGCAATCAGCCCCAGCATTTT

V: TRBV6-6
J: TRBJ2-5
size: -
D: TRBD1
CDR3: CASSYPGPGGMETQYF
DNA: TGTGCCAGCAGTTACCCGGGGCCAGGGGGCATGGAGACCCAGTACTTC

V: TRBV13
J: TRBJ1-2
size: -
D: TRBD1
CDR3: CASSQPTGIYGYTF
DNA: TGTGCCAGCAGCCAACCGACAGGGATCTATGGCTACACCTTC

V: TRBV28
J: TRBJ1-1
size: -
D: -
CDR3: CASSPNPRDRPGTEAFF
DNA: TGTGCCAGCAGTCCTAACCCCAGGGATCGACCAGGAACTGAAGCTTTCTTT

V: TRBV28
J: TRBJ2-7
size: -
D: TRBD1
CDR3: CASGKTGTSYEQYF
DNA: TGTGCCAGCGGGAAGACAGGGACATCCTACGAGCAGTACTTC

V: TRBV11-2
J: TRBJ2-1
size: few
D: -
CDR3: CASRPTVSYNEQFF
DNA: TGTGCCAGCAGACCGACAGTATCCTACAATGAGCAGTTCTTC

V: TRBV7-2
J: TRBJ2-1
size: -
D: -
CDR3: CASSPYNEQFF
DNA: TGTGCCAGCAGCCCGTACAATGAGCAGTTCTTC